This T cell receptor (beta chain) was recorded in a study of glioma-infiltrating T cells after dendritic cell vaccination. Background on the study: Three intradermal dendritic cell vaccine injections were given every two weeks.

This CDR3 region has 10 residues. Germline V CDR1 and CDR2: SQVTM, ANQGSEA. General study results and limits: Longer survival after dendritic cell vaccination followed higher pretreatment TIL content.

Amplification used 60 V beta primers and 13 J beta primers. Libraries were prepared by immunoSEQ multiplex PCR; TCRdb keeps only in-frame clonotypes and omits some of them. The sample has 99,000 or so clones; 90% are singletons. As concerns this clone: Its antigen is undetermined.

Time point indicated: after dendritic cell vaccination, including at tumor progression/relapse. The chain carries TRBV29-1 and TRBJ2-5, with D perhaps TRBD2 (5 bases). The J call may be mistaken, given a closer DNA end match to TRBJ2-7. The source was blood, collected after dendritic cell vaccination. The origin of this receptor is a human donor with glioblastoma. The CDR3 coding sequence is TGCAGCGTAGCGGAATACGAGCAGTACTTC. Residues: CSVAEYEQYF.